These T cell receptor beta chains were read from a single sample in a study of persistence of HIV-infected CD4 T cells. Clones were read by immunoSEQ multiplex PCR, and TCRdb kept only the in-frame ones, dropping some. The sample shows 25,000 to 35,000 clones, approximately 80% of them seen only once. Their antigen targets remain unknown. The material was CD4+ T cells sorted from PBMCs after roughly 19-hour stimulation, obtained from a patient who received antiretroviral therapy. All receptors come from an adult woman with HIV who was CMV-seropositive. Both conserved end residues are part of each CDR3. A D gene is named only where the DNA matches it firmly. Only part of the rows carry a size: once, few, many, or a class if the clone is expanded.

d_call j_call v_call clone_size cdr3_nt cdr3_aa
- TRBJ2-1 TRBV5-1 - TGCGCCAGCAGCTTGGACGGGGGAACCTACAATGAGCAGTTCTTC CASSLDGGTYNEQFF
TRBD1 TRBJ1-5 TRBV5-1 - TGCGCCAGCAGCTCCAGGGGGGGTGATCAGCCCCAGCATTTT CASSSRGGDQPQHF
- TRBJ2-1 TRBV4-1 - TGCGCCAGCAGCCATCTGGCGGGTGTTAATGAGCAGTTCTTC CASSHLAGVNEQFF
- TRBJ1-5 TRBV5-1 - TGCGCCAGCAGCCCCTCGTCCCGGGACGGCCAGCCCCAGCATTTT CASSPSSRDGQPQHF
TRBD1 TRBJ1-1 TRBV28 - TGTGCCGGCAGTTTCGGACAGGGGACTGAAGCTTTCTTT CAGSFGQGTEAFF
- TRBJ2-5 TRBV12-3/TRBV12-4 - TGTGCCAGCAGTTTAGATGGAGATTGGACCCAGTACTTC CASSLDGDWTQYF
- TRBJ1-3 TRBV5-1 - TGCGCCAGCAGCCCTCCGGGCCCGGGGGACACCATATATTTT CASSPPGPGDTIYF
TRBD2 TRBJ2-4 TRBV9 once TGTGCCAGCAGCGTAGGCGAGCGGGGGCCCAAAAACATTCAGTACTTC CASSVGERGPKNIQYF
- TRBJ1-5 TRBV7-9 - TGTGCCAGCAGCCGTGACCCCAATCAGCCCCAGCATTTT CASSRDPNQPQHF
- TRBJ1-5 TRBV6-1 - TGTGCCAGCAAAATAGGGCGCCTGCGCGATCAGCCCCAGCATTTT CASKIGRLRDQPQHF
- TRBJ1-1 TRBV28 - TGTGCCAGCAGTTTGATCGGGAGGGGCACTGAAGCTTTCTTT CASSLIGRGTEAFF
TRBD2 TRBJ2-1 TRBV6-4 medium-sized TGTGCCAGCAGTGATAGCGGGGGGGCCTACAATGAGCAGTTCTTC CASSDSGGAYNEQFF
- TRBJ1-6 TRBV2 - TGTGCCAGCAGCTTGCAGGGGTTTGGGGACTCACCCCTCCACTTT CASSLQGFGDSPLHF
- TRBJ1-1 TRBV28 - TGTGCCAGCAGTTTATCAACCCTTGAAGCTTTCTTT CASSLSTLEAFF
- TRBJ1-2 TRBV5-6 - TGTGCCAGCAGCCTTTACCCGGGACACAGTAACTATGGCTACACCTTC CASSLYPGHSNYGYTF
TRBD2 TRBJ2-7 TRBV6-6 - TGTGCCAGCAGAGCGGGGACCTACGAGCAGTACTTC CASRAGTYEQYF
TRBD1 TRBJ1-1 TRBV12-3/TRBV12-4 - TGTGCCAGCAGCTGGGACAGGACCACTGAAGCTTTCTTT CASSWDRTTEAFF
- TRBJ1-2 TRBV19 few TGTGCCAGGGATCCCAAGACAGGTCAAAGGCCCTTC CARDPKTGQRPF
TRBD1 TRBJ1-2 TRBV6-5 - TGTGCCAGCAGACTAGGACAGGCCTTAAACTATGGCTACACCTTC CASRLGQALNYGYTF
- TRBJ1-6 TRBV5-1 - TGCGCCAGCAGCCCCGACGGTTCTAATTCACCCCTCCACTTT CASSPDGSNSPLHF
- TRBJ1-5 TRBV6-5 once TGTGCCAGCATGACGGTCGCGCCCCAGCATTTT CASMTVAPQHF
- TRBJ1-1 TRBV11-1 once TGTGCCAGCAGCTTACCGGGTAACACTGAAGCTTTCTTT CASSLPGNTEAFF
- TRBJ1-2 TRBV6-1 - TGTGCCAGCAGTGAAGCGCTGCGGCAACTCTATGGCTACACCTTC CASSEALRQLYGYTF
- TRBJ2-1 TRBV18 - TGTGCCAGCTCACCTCGAACAGGAGAGCAGTTCTTC CASSPRTGEQFF
- TRBJ2-1 TRBV2 few TGTGCCAGCAGTTCCGGGACATACTACAATGAGCAGTTCTTC CASSSGTYYNEQFF
TRBD1 TRBJ1-3 TRBV19 - TGTGCCAGTAGTCCGGGACAGTTAATTGGAAACACCATATATTTT CASSPGQLIGNTIYF
- TRBJ2-2 TRBV7-7 once TGTGCCAGCAGCTTAGCCCCGGCGTGGGGGCGGTCCGGGGAGCTGTTTTTT CASSLAPAWGRSGELFF
- TRBJ1-2 TRBV29-1 - TGCAGCGTTTCACCTACAAATAACTATGGCTACACCTTC CSVSPTNNYGYTF
- TRBJ1-1 TRBV3-1/TRBV3-2 few TGTGCCAGCAGCCAAGAGAACGGAGTAGCTTTCTTT CASSQENGVAFF
- TRBJ1-4 TRBV6-2/TRBV6-3 few TGTGCCAGCAGTTCAGAGACCCCGAGACATGAAAAACTGTTTTTT CASSSETPRHEKLFF
- TRBJ2-2 TRBV10-1 few TGCGCCAGCAGTGAACTGCCGAGGGGTACCGGGGAGCTGTTTTTT CASSELPRGTGELFF
TRBD1 TRBJ1-4 TRBV15 - TGTGCCACCAGCAGACAAGGACAGGGGGAAAAACTGTTTTTT CATSRQGQGEKLFF
TRBD2 TRBJ2-3 TRBV27 - TGTGCCAGCAGGAGGGGACTAGCGGGGGGAGAGGGTACGCAGTATTTT CASRRGLAGGEGTQYF
- TRBJ1-1 TRBV4-1 - TGCGCCAGCAGCCAGACCCCGAGGTTAACTGAAGCTTTCTTT CASSQTPRLTEAFF
- TRBJ1-5 TRBV10-3 - TGTGCCATCAGTGAGTCGATGGGTTATAGCAATCAGCCCCAGCATTTT CAISESMGYSNQPQHF
TRBD1 TRBJ2-3 TRBV11-3 - TGTGCCAGCAGCCCCGGACAGGCCACAGATACGCAGTATTTT CASSPGQATDTQYF
TRBD1 TRBJ1-5 TRBV5-1 - TGCGCCAGCAGCTGGACGGGACAGGGGGAACAGCCCCAGCATTTT CASSWTGQGEQPQHF
- TRBJ1-6 TRBV19 - TGTGCCAGTAGTGGGACCTCCAATAATTCACCCCTCCACTTT CASSGTSNNSPLHF
- TRBJ2-7 TRBV2 - TGTGCCAGCAGTGAATTTTGGACCTCCTACGAGCAGTACTTC CASSEFWTSYEQYF
- TRBJ2-5 TRBV29-1 - TGCAGCGTTGCCCCGGGTAGCGCCCAAGAGACCCAGTACTTC CSVAPGSAQETQYF
- TRBJ2-5 TRBV13 - TGTGCCAGCAGCTTGGGCCCAGGGGTTACAGAGACCCAGTACTTC CASSLGPGVTETQYF
TRBD1 TRBJ1-1 TRBV5-1 - TGCGCCAGTGGGACAGGGGGTTCCCATAACACTGAAGCTTTCTTT CASGTGGSHNTEAFF
TRBD1 TRBJ1-2 TRBV27 - TGTGCCAGCAGCCCGGGACAGGGAAGTGGCTACACCTTC CASSPGQGSGYTF
- TRBJ1-5 TRBV3-1/TRBV3-2 - TGTGCCAGCAGCCAAGATCGAAGGGGAGATCAGCCCCAGCATTTT CASSQDRRGDQPQHF
TRBD1 TRBJ2-3 TRBV6-5 - TGTGCCACCAAATTCCAGGGGGCAGATACGCAGTATTTT CATKFQGADTQYF
- TRBJ2-3 TRBV30 - TGTGCCTGGAGCGGCTATCCGGGGACAGATACGCAGTATTTT CAWSGYPGTDTQYF
- TRBJ2-1 TRBV7-2 - TGTGCCAGCAGCTTAGGTGTTTTTGCCGATGAGCAGTTCTTC CASSLGVFADEQFF
- TRBJ1-2 TRBV4-2 - TGTGCCAGCAGCCAGTTGGCCCGGGACTATGGCTACACCTTC CASSQLARDYGYTF
TRBD2 TRBJ2-7 TRBV3-1/TRBV3-2 - TGTGCCAGCAGCCAAATTGGCGGGGGCGAGCAGTACTTC CASSQIGGGEQYF
- TRBJ1-2 TRBV6-5 - TGTGCCAGCAGTATAGACTATGGCTACACCTTC CASSIDYGYTF
- TRBJ1-3 TRBV5-4 - TGTGCCAGCAGCTTGGGTGTCCCGGCAGGGGGAAACACCATATATTTT CASSLGVPAGGNTIYF
TRBD2 TRBJ2-3 TRBV5-1 - TGCGCCAGCAGCTTGGAAGTGACTAGCTCAAATACGCAGTATTTT CASSLEVTSSNTQYF
- TRBJ1-2 TRBV4-2 - TGTGCCAGCAGCCAGGCAACAGATGAAGCTAACTATGGCTACACCTTC CASSQATDEANYGYTF
TRBD2 TRBJ2-7 TRBV2 - TGTGCCAGCAGTGAGACGGCGGGGGTAGGAGAGCAGTACTTC CASSETAGVGEQYF
- TRBJ1-3 TRBV30 - TGTGCCTGGAGTAGCTGGGGGGCGAGCAGACCCACCATATATTTT CAWSSWGASRPTIYF
TRBD1 TRBJ2-1 TRBV18 few TGTGCCAGCTCACTCTCCGGGACAGGCTACAATGAGCAGTTCTTC CASSLSGTGYNEQFF
TRBD2 TRBJ2-3 TRBV9 - TGTGCCAGCAGCGTTTCAGGGACTATCACAGATACGCAGTATTTT CASSVSGTITDTQYF
- TRBJ1-2 TRBV6-5 - TGTGCCAGCAGTTACGGGGGGTATGGCTACACCTTC CASSYGGYGYTF
- TRBJ1-6 TRBV19 few TGTGCCAGTAAGCAGGCCCGCTCCTATAATTCACCCCTCCACTTT CASKQARSYNSPLHF
- TRBJ1-2 TRBV14 once TGTGCCAGCAGCCGGGACATCGGTCATGGCTACACCTTC CASSRDIGHGYTF